This T cell receptor (beta chain) derives from a study of PD-1 blockade in classical Hodgkin lymphoma. Study results and limitations: For complete responders, baseline diversity was comparable to that of newly diagnosed patients. What caused the repertoire differences, perhaps disease activity or prior therapy, remains undefined.

Produced via immunoSEQ multiplex PCR; TCRdb's table is partial and in-frame only. Here the sample spans 20,000 to 30,000 clones, 69% being singletons. The CDR3 is 14 residues long. V lost 2 bases and J 5 bases, leaving 12 bases between the germline ends. CDR1 and CDR2 from the germline V gene are MNHNY and SVGAGI (reference sequence). Relapse after autologous stem cell transplantation occurred in every patient, and brentuximab vedotin exposure varied. Of note for this clone: The target antigen is unknown.

The chain joins TRBV6-6 to TRBJ1-1; D is unclear. The material was peripheral blood mononuclear cells (PBMCs), obtained at baseline. This TCR came from a human donor with classical Hodgkin lymphoma. This CDR3 is CASSYLVGRTEAFF. DNA for the CDR3: TGTGCCAGCAGTTACCTGGTGGGCAGGACTGAAGCTTTCTTT.